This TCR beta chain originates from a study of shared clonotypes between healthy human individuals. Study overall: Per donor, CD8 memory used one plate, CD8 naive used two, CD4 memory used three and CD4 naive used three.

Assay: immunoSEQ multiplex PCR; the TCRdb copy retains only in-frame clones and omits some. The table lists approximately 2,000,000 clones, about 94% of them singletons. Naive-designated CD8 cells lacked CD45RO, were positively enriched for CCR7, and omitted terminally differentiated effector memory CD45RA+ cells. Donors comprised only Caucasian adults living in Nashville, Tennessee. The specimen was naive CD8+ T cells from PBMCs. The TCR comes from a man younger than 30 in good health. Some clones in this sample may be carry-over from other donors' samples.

CDR3 amino acids: CAISAPRDGRAEETQYF. DNA for the CDR3: TGTGCCATCAGTGCCCCGCGTGACGGGAGGGCCGAAGAGACCCAGTACTTC. V and J are TRBV10-3 and TRBJ2-5, with TRBD2 matching over 8 bases. CDR3 length: 17 amino acids. With 4 bases clipped from V and 3 bases from J, the junction kept 13 bases outside the gene matches. Germline CDR1 is ENHRY and CDR2 is SYGVKD.